The table lists the clone carrying this T cell receptor (beta chain) with a count of one. Its cognate antigen is unknown. Extracted from the samples, RNA was reverse transcribed into cDNA to serve as the sequencing template. Profiling relied on immunoSEQ multiplex PCR, and the TCRdb table lists in-frame clones only, not all of them. The sample has 50,000 to 70,000 clones, 40% to 50% seen once. The sample comes from a study of CD8+ T cells in alopecia areata. Study conclusions and caveats: The study also sequences resident alphabeta T cells of normal skin in scalp samples. Higher clonality than in normal scalp was seen in lesional scalp, especially alopecia totalis/universalis.

Trimming shortened V by 4 bases and J by 6 bases, and 11 bases separated the two germline ends. Germline values: CDR1 SGHVS, CDR2 FNYEAQ. The CDR3 runs 13 residues. Researchers picked out CD4+ and CD8+ T cells from PBMCs by sorting. This sequence originates from a human donor with alopecia areata. The chain uses TRBV7-6 and TRBJ2-3; D call uncertain. Sequences were obtained from NKG2D-low CD8+ T cells sorted from blood. The CDR3 region is CASSSLILDTQYF. CDR3 DNA: TGTGCCAGCAGCTCGCTGATTTTGGATACGCAGTATTTT.